The text below deals with one T cell receptor (beta chain). The sample belongs to a study of blood T cell repertoires in COVID-19. Study-level background: PBMCs, B-cell-depleted T cells, or T cells were the source of the cDNA or gDNA that made up the material.

Methods used by the authors: Estimated nucleated cell counts came from reference gene primer amplification. Repertoires were generated with immunoSEQ multiplex PCR, while TCRdb's copy carries only in-frame clones and drops some. Clone size and V and J calls were adopted from that table, with D and trimming inferred from the DNA. There are approximately 390,000 clones in the sample; around 91% occur only once, and 6.5% lies in the top ten. The sequence was obtained from a man between 18 and 35 years old with active or convalescent COVID-19. Sequencing was performed on peripheral blood.

CDR3 loop: CASSYVGGGSYEQYF. CDR3 nucleotides: TGTGCCAGCAGTTACGTCGGGGGAGGGTCCTACGAGCAGTACTTC. This chain joins TRBV6-5 and TRBJ2-7, with 7 bases fitting TRBD2. This CDR3 comprises 15 residues. Germline-derived CDR1 and CDR2 are MNHEY and SVGAGI. V trimming: 2 bases; J trimming: 1 base; junction bases outside the gene matches: 5.